These T cell receptor beta chains were read from a single sample in a study of T cells in narcolepsy. The repertoire was sequenced with immunoSEQ multiplex PCR; TCRdb's copy has only in-frame clones and lacks some. This sample has 25,000 to 35,000 clones, with 79% found just once. Sequenced: memory (CD45RA-) CD4+ T cells from blood. Source of these receptors: a human donor in good health. Each CDR3 is given with its conserved first and last residue. Fields, in order: clone size, D gene, V gene, J gene, CDR3 protein, CDR3 DNA. A D gene is named only where the DNA matches it firmly. The size of a clone is reported for some rows only, either as once, few or many, or as a class for expanded clones.

NA	NA	TRBV5-1	TRBJ1-1	CASSLRVNTEAFF	TGCGCCAGCAGCTTGCGGGTCAACACTGAAGCTTTCTTT
NA	NA	TRBV10-3	TRBJ1-1	CAISAEPSTEAFF	TGTGCCATCAGTGCTGAACCGTCCACTGAAGCTTTCTTT
NA	TRBD1	TRBV6-6	TRBJ2-7	CASSYRTSDRGGKQYF	TGTGCCAGCAGTTACCGAACCTCGGACAGAGGGGGCAAGCAGTACTTC
NA	NA	TRBV30	TRBJ1-2	CAWSFTGLGYTF	TGTGCCTGGAGTTTTACAGGGCTTGGCTACACCTTC
NA	NA	TRBV11-2	TRBJ2-5	CASSRRVGETQYF	TGTGCCAGCAGCCGCAGGGTTGGAGAGACCCAGTACTTC
NA	TRBD1	TRBV7-7	TRBJ2-3	CASSLGTGLTDTQYF	TGTGCCAGCAGCTTAGGGACAGGGTTGACAGATACGCAGTATTTT
NA	NA	TRBV10-2	TRBJ1-2	CASSEPGLGGYGYTF	TGCGCCAGCAGTGAGCCGGGACTCGGGGGCTATGGCTACACCTTC
NA	NA	TRBV9	TRBJ1-3	CASSFGDGNTIYF	TGTGCCAGCAGCTTTGGTGACGGAAACACCATATATTTT
NA	TRBD1	TRBV19	TRBJ2-2	CASRGTGITGELFF	TGTGCCAGTAGAGGGACAGGGATCACCGGGGAGCTGTTTTTT
once	NA	TRBV27	TRBJ2-2	CASSKQGSTGELFF	TGTGCCAGCAGTAAACAGGGAAGCACCGGGGAGCTGTTTTTT
NA	TRBD2	TRBV29-1	TRBJ2-7	CSPMGQWEGSGRRFPYEQYF	TGCAGCCCGATGGGGCAGTGGGAGGGATCCGGGAGGCGCTTCCCCTACGAGCAGTACTTC
NA	NA	TRBV5-4	TRBJ2-7	CASSSQRAYEQYF	TGTGCCAGCAGTTCTCAGCGGGCCTACGAGCAGTACTTC
few	NA	TRBV4-1	TRBJ2-1	CASSRPARGEQFF	TGCGCCAGCAGCCGACCCGCTCGGGGTGAGCAGTTCTTC
NA	NA	TRBV5-6	TRBJ2-7	CASSLVVRMDYEQYF	TGTGCCAGCAGCTTGGTTGTCAGGATGGACTACGAGCAGTACTTC
NA	NA	TRBV28	TRBJ1-5	CASSPGGNQPQHF	TGTGCCAGCAGCCCGGGAGGCAATCAGCCCCAGCATTTT
NA	NA	TRBV6-1	TRBJ1-1	CASRDQISTEAFF	TGTGCCAGCAGGGATCAGATCTCGACTGAAGCTTTCTTT
NA	NA	TRBV5-1	TRBJ2-7	CASSFVGGTGYLEQYF	TGCGCCAGCAGCTTCGTGGGAGGGACAGGATATCTAGAGCAGTACTTC
few	NA	TRBV27	TRBJ1-1	CASRDNGAFF	TGTGCCAGCAGAGACAACGGGGCTTTCTTT
NA	NA	TRBV7-8	TRBJ2-7	CASSWDASSYEQYF	TGTGCCAGCAGCTGGGACGCGAGCTCCTACGAGCAGTACTTC
NA	NA	TRBV19	TRBJ1-1	CASSLNREANTEAFF	TGTGCCAGTAGTCTTAATCGGGAGGCGAACACTGAAGCTTTCTTT
NA	TRBD2	TRBV27	TRBJ2-7	CASSLLLAGAEQYF	TGTGCCAGCAGTTTATTACTAGCGGGAGCCGAGCAGTACTTC
NA	TRBD1	TRBV5-1	TRBJ1-2	CASSYGGTGSYGYTF	TGCGCCAGCAGCTATGGAGGGACAGGAAGCTATGGCTACACCTTC
NA	NA	TRBV28	TRBJ2-7	CASSLATLSSYEQYF	TGTGCCAGCAGTTTGGCGACTTTGAGCTCCTACGAGCAGTACTTC
NA	NA	TRBV6-5	TRBJ2-1	CASSPSGSSYNEQFF	TGTGCCAGCAGCCCAAGCGGCAGCTCCTACAATGAGCAGTTCTTC
NA	NA	TRBV11-1	TRBJ2-4	CASSFENIQYF	TGTGCCAGCTCGTTTGAAAACATTCAGTACTTC
once	NA	TRBV6-5	TRBJ2-7	CASSYRAFYEQYF	TGTGCCAGCAGTTACAGGGCGTTCTACGAGCAGTACTTC
NA	NA	TRBV28	TRBJ1-5	CASSLGGSAQPQHF	TGTGCCAGCAGTTTAGGGGGCAGCGCTCAGCCCCAGCATTTT
NA	NA	TRBV7-2	TRBJ1-1	CASSLALRESEAFF	TGTGCCAGCAGCTTAGCGCTTAGGGAGTCTGAAGCTTTCTTT
NA	TRBD1	TRBV18	TRBJ2-5	CASSRQGALETQYF	TGTGCCAGCTCACGACAGGGGGCGTTGGAGACCCAGTACTTC
NA	NA	TRBV10-3	TRBJ1-2	CAISESSQTYGYAF	TGTGCCATCAGTGAGTCGAGTCAGACCTATGGCTACGCCTTC
once	TRBD1	TRBV28	TRBJ1-2	CASRRTGNYGYTF	TGTGCCAGCCGCCGGACAGGGAACTATGGCTACACCTTC
NA	NA	TRBV5-1	TRBJ1-2	CASLPKWEDSYGYTF	TGCGCCAGCCTCCCTAAGTGGGAAGATAGCTATGGCTACACCTTC
NA	NA	TRBV6-5	TRBJ2-5	CASSYGPMATQYF	TGTGCCAGCAGTTACGGGCCCATGGCGACCCAGTACTTC
NA	NA	TRBV9	TRBJ1-3	CASSVGDGNTIYF	TGTGCCAGCAGCGTAGGGGATGGAAACACCATATATTTT
NA	NA	TRBV28	TRBJ2-5	CASRVTGLGETQYF	TGTGCCAGCAGAGTTACAGGGCTTGGGGAGACCCAGTACTTC
NA	NA	TRBV12-1	TRBJ2-7	CASSFHSAGRLDEQYF	TGTGCCAGCAGCTTTCATTCGGCAGGTCGGCTGGACGAGCAGTACTTC
NA	TRBD1	TRBV5-5	TRBJ1-2	CASSIRDSGDYGYTF	TGTGCCAGCAGCATAAGGGACAGCGGAGACTATGGCTACACCTTC
NA	NA	TRBV10-3	TRBJ2-5	CAISDSGWGRETQYF	TGTGCCATCAGTGATTCCGGGTGGGGGCGAGAGACCCAGTACTTC
NA	NA	TRBV7-3	TRBJ1-1	CASSLTFGDGAFF	TGTGCCAGCAGCTTAACGTTCGGGGACGGAGCTTTCTTT
NA	TRBD2	TRBV10-2	TRBJ2-1	CASSFASGRANEQFF	TGCGCCAGCAGCTTCGCTAGCGGGAGGGCCAATGAGCAGTTCTTC
few	TRBD1	TRBV4-1	TRBJ1-6	CASSRTGDNSPLHF	TGTGCCAGCAGCCGGACAGGCGATAATTCACCCCTCCACTTT
NA	TRBD2	TRBV5-1	TRBJ2-1	CASSLGLVAGGGDEQFF	TGCGCCAGCAGCTTGGGATTGGTAGCGGGAGGAGGGGATGAGCAGTTCTTC
NA	TRBD2	TRBV4-2	TRBJ2-7	CASSPHPTSGRFYEQYF	TGTGCCAGCAGCCCCCATCCGACTAGCGGGAGGTTCTACGAGCAGTACTTC
NA	NA	TRBV21-1	TRBJ1-5	CASSKGEQGPGGEPQHF	TGTGCCAGCAGCAAAGGGGAACAGGGCCCAGGCGGGGAGCCCCAGCATTTT
once	NA	TRBV11-2	TRBJ2-5	CASSLARTIQETQYF	TGTGCCAGCAGCTTAGCCCGGACGATCCAAGAGACCCAGTACTTC
medium-sized	TRBD2	TRBV2	TRBJ2-2	CASRAGTSGGELFF	TGTGCCAGCAGGGCCGGGACTAGCGGCGGGGAGCTGTTTTTT
NA	NA	TRBV2	TRBJ2-1	CAGRSGPLPFNEQFF	TGTGCCGGCAGGTCCGGGCCCCTACCGTTCAATGAGCAGTTCTTC
NA	TRBD2	TRBV5-1	TRBJ2-1	CATNLAGGGNEQFF	TGCGCCACCAACTTAGCGGGGGGGGGCAATGAGCAGTTCTTC
NA	NA	TRBV7-9	TRBJ2-3	CASSLWGWGTDTQYF	TGTGCCAGCAGCTTATGGGGGTGGGGCACAGATACGCAGTATTTT
NA	TRBD1	TRBV5-1	TRBJ1-4	CASSLQGFEKLFF	TGCGCCAGCAGCCTACAGGGGTTTGAAAAACTGTTTTTT
NA	NA	TRBV5-4	TRBJ1-2	CASSTGGEKSF	TGTGCCAGCAGTACGGGGGGCGAAAAATCCTTC
NA	TRBD1	TRBV18	TRBJ2-1	CASLAGQGTSSTGFF	TGTGCCAGCCTGGCTGGACAGGGTACATCTTCTACTGGGTTCTTC
NA	NA	TRBV6-6	TRBJ2-3	CASTKAAHRDTQYF	TGTGCCAGCACTAAGGCGGCCCATCGAGATACGCAGTATTTT
NA	TRBD1	TRBV7-9	TRBJ2-7	CASSLGGQGNEQYF	TGTGCCAGCAGCTTAGGGGGACAGGGAAACGAGCAGTACTTC
NA	TRBD2	TRBV6-5	TRBJ2-7	CASSYSRLAGFSEQYF	TGTGCCAGCAGTTACTCCAGACTAGCGGGGTTCAGTGAGCAGTACTTC
NA	TRBD1	TRBV7-9	TRBJ2-3	CASSPGTGESDTQYF	TGTGCCAGCAGCCCAGGGACAGGGGAATCAGATACGCAGTATTTT
few	NA	TRBV5-6	TRBJ1-4	CASSDRQNEKLFF	TGTGCCAGCAGCGATCGACAGAACGAAAAACTGTTTTTT
NA	NA	TRBV6-5	TRBJ2-6	CASRQLGGANVLTF	TGTGCCAGCAGACAATTAGGTGGGGCCAACGTCCTGACTTTC
NA	NA	TRBV16	TRBJ1-5	CASSLTQGNQPQHF	TGTGCCAGCAGCCTAACCCAGGGGAATCAGCCCCAGCATTTT
NA	TRBD1	TRBV9	TRBJ1-4	CASSTRQGRGEKLFF	TGTGCCAGCAGCACGCGACAGGGTCGGGGGGAAAAACTGTTTTTT